Following are 10 T cell receptor beta chains from one sample sequenced in a study of tumor-infiltrating lymphocytes in primary liver carcinoma. Total RNA (roughly 540 ng) served as template for TCR beta cDNA synthesis primed by a constant-region primer. What produced the TCR beta libraries was three nested multiplex PCR rounds using slightly modified ARM-PCR. Investigators reported that the first two PCR rounds, at about 11 cycles each, used TRBV1-TRBV30 forward primers with a C-beta reverse primer. MiXCR, run by TCRdb on the multiplex PCR reads, gives a single entry per CDR3 protein. The sample includes about 29,000 distinct CDR3 sequences, around 78% of them seen just once. Unsorted bulk tissue (about 20-30 mg) underwent RNA and DNA co-extraction. Sequencing was done on a sample of liver tumor tissue from sampling region 5. The subset is: tumor region T5, tumor centre. The source is a man aged 35-49 years with primary liver carcinoma and hepatitis B virus infection.

Notes on this clonotype: This CDR3 is missing its conserved last phenylalanine or tryptophan, likely due to a read error. The chain joins TRBV6-2 or TRBV6-3 to TRBJ2-1, with TRBD2 matching over 8 bases. This CDR3 contains 14 residues. In germline, CDR1 is MNHEY, CDR2 SVGEGT. Losses at the gene ends were 6 bases for V and 12 bases for J; bases not matched to a gene: 13. CDR3 amino acids: CASSYQRERPWQFS. In nucleotides, the CDR3 is TGTGCCAGCAGCTATCAGCGGGAGCGCCCCTGGCAGTTCTCC.

In regard to this clonotype: In this CDR3 the conserved last residue, phenylalanine or tryptophan, is missing, so a read error is likely. The chain employs TRBV12-3 or TRBV12-4 and TRBJ2-7, with 7 bases identical to TRBD1. The CDR3 runs to 15 residues. V lost 7 bases and J lost 1; bases outside the gene matches: 10. The CDR3 sequence: CASTMGTVGSYEQYY. The CDR3 nucleotides read TGTGCCAGCACTATGGGGACAGTGGGGTCCTACGAGCAGTACTAC.

Note on this clonotype: The junction shows a germline mismatch at one end, possibly a read error. The J gene is TRBJ1-2, the V gene TRBV6-2 or TRBV6-3, with no clear D. CDR3 length: 13 amino acids. The germline V gene has CDR1 MNHEY and CDR2 SVGEGT. DNA of the CDR3: TGTGGCAGCAGTCTAGGGTGGAACTATGGCTACGCCTTC. Translation: CGSSLGWNYGYAF.

This clonotype has only one observation. Relative to the germline gene, one junction end is altered; a read error may explain this. The chain uses TRBV11-2 and TRBJ2-1; TRBD1 might be the D (5 bases). CDR1 is SGHAT, CDR2 FQNNGV, per germline. The CDR3 is 15 amino acids. As DNA, the CDR3 is TGTGCTAGCAGCTTAAGTCAGGGCCCTTGCAATGGGCAGTTCTTC. Encoded protein: CASSLSQGPCNGQFF.

A word on this clonotype: At one of its ends the junction is not consistent with the germline gene, which may arise from a read error. The chain couples TRBV18 to TRBJ2-4; the match to TRBD2 covers 9 bases. Germline V gives CDR1 KGHSH, CDR2 LQKENI. The CDR3 totals 15 residues. The CDR3 nucleotides read TGTGCCAGCTCAACTAGCGGGCTAGCCAATAACATTCAGTACTTC. Encoded protein: CASSTSGLANNIQYF.

Concerning this clonotype itself: The junction departs from germline at one end; a sequencing error may be responsible. The chain carries TRBV11-2 and TRBJ1-4; D uncertain. CDR1 is SGHAT, CDR2 FQNNGV, per germline. CDR3 length equals 15 residues. This CDR3 is CAISLDGFPNEKLFF. CDR3 nucleotides: TGTGCCATCAGCTTAGACGGGTTCCCTAATGAAAAGCTGTTTTTT.

As to this clonotype: The junction departs from the called germline gene at one end, perhaps through a read error. V gene TRBV11-2 combines with J gene TRBJ2-2; maybe TRBD2 (6 bases). Germline V gene lookup returns CDR1 SGHAT and CDR2 FQNNGV. This CDR3 comprises 17 residues. The CDR3 DNA is TGTGCCAGCAGCTTAGCATCAGGAGGGGCGGGCACCGAGGAGCTGTTTTTT. Translation gives CASSLASGGAGTEELFF.

About this clonotype itself: At one end, the junction sequence differs from germline, possibly due to a read error. The rearrangement joins TRBV5-1 to TRBJ1-5; D might be TRBD1 (5 bases). The CDR3 has 16 residues. CDR1 SGHRS and CDR2 YFSETQ come from the germline V gene. The CDR3 here is CASSFPTGHGYQPRHF. CDR3 in DNA: TGCGCCAGCAGCTTCCCTACCGGACACGGATATCAGCCCCGGCATTTT.

Regarding this clonotype: Sequence at one end of the junction differs from germline and may be a read error. The chain joins TRBV11-2 to TRBJ2-7, with a tentative D call TRBD1 (5 bases). Germline V lookup: CDR1 SGHAT, CDR2 FQNNGV. There are 14 residues in the CDR3. CDR3 sequence (DNA): TGTGCCGGCAGCCCCGGACATCTGGCCTACGAGCGGTACTTC. The encoded protein is CAGSPGHLAYERYF.

On this clonotype: Given a much more abundant clone one base away, this may be a read error. V and J are TRBV12-3 or TRBV12-4 and TRBJ2-7; the D gene is possibly TRBD2 (5 bases). CDR3 length: 13 residues. This chain's CDR3 is CATTRREYYERHF. CDR3 bases: TGTGCCACCACCCGACGGGAATACTACGAGCGGCACTTC.